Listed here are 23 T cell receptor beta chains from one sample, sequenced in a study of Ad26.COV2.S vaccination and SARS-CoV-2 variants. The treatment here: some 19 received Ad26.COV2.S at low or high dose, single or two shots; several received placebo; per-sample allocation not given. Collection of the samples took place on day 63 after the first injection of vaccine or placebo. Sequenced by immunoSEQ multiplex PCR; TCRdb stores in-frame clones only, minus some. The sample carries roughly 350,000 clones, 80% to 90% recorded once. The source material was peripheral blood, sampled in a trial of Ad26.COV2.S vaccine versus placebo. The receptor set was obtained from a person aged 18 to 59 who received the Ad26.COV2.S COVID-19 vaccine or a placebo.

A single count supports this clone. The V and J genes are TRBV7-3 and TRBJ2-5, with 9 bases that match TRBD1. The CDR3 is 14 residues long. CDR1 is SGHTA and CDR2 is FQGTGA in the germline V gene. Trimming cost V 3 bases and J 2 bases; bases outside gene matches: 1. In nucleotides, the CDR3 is TGTGCCAGCAGCTTGGGGACAGGGCAAGAGACCCAGTACTTC. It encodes CASSLGTGQETQYF.

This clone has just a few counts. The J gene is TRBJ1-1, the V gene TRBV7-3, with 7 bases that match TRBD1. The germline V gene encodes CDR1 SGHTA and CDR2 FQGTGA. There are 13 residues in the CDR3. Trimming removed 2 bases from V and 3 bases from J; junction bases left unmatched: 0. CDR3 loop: CASSLDRDTEAFF. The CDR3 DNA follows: TGTGCCAGCAGCTTAGACAGGGACACTGAAGCTTTCTTT.

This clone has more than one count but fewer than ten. CDR3 DNA: TGTGCCAGCAGCTTACGGGGGACAGGAAATAATTCACCCCTCCACTTT. Its translation is CASSLRGTGNNSPLHF. This chain connects TRBV7-9 to TRBJ1-6; 8 bases are shared with TRBD1. V gave up 2 bases and J gave up 5 bases; unmatched junction bases: 5. The V gene's germline CDR1 is SEHNR and CDR2 FQNEAQ (reference sequence). The CDR3 totals 16 residues. Filled out from reference TRBV7-9 and TRBJ1-6, the complete variable domain reads DTGVSQNPRHKITKRGQNVTFRCDPISEHNRLYWYRQTLGQGPEFLTYFQNEAQLEKSRLLSDRFSAERPKGSFSTLEIQRTEQGDSAMYLCASSLRGTGNNSPLHFGNGTRLTVT.

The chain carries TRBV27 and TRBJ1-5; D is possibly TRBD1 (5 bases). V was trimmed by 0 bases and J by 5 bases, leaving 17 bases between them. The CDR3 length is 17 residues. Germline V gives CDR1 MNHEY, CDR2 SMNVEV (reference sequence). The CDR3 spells CASSLSRGSNRHQPQHF. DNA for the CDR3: TGTGCCAGCAGTTTATCTAGGGGCAGTAATAGGCATCAGCCCCAGCATTTT.

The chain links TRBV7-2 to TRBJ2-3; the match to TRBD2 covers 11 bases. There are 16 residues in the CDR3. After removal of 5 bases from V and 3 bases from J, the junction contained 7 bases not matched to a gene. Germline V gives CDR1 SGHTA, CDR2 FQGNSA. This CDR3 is CASSHVAGGLTDTQYF. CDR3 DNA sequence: TGTGCCAGCAGCCACGTAGCGGGGGGGCTAACAGATACGCAGTATTTT.

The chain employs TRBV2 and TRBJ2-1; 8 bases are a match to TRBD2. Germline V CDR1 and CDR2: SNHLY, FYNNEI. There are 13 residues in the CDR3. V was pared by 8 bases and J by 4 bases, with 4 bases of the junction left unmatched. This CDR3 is CASLTSAYNEQFF. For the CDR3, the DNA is TGTGCCAGCTTGACTAGCGCTTACAATGAGCAGTTCTTC.

CDR3 sequence reads: CASSPGGGRVETQYF. As DNA, the CDR3 is TGTGCCAGCAGCCCGGGAGGGGGCAGGGTAGAGACCCAGTACTTC. The chain links TRBV14 to TRBJ2-5, with D possibly being TRBD2 (8 bases). CDR3 size: 15 residues. Trimming took 4 bases from V and 4 from J, leaving 16 bases between them. Germline V gene sequence: CDR1 SGHDN, CDR2 FVKESK.

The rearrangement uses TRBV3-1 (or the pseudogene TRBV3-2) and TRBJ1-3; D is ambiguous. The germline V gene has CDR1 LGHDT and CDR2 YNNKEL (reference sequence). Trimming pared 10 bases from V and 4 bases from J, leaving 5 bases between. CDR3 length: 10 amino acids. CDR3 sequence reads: CATGGNTIYF. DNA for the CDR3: TGTGCCACGGGGGGAAACACCATATATTTT.

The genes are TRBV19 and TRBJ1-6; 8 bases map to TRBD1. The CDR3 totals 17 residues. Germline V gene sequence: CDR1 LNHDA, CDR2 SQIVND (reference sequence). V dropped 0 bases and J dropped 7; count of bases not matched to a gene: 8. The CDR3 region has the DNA TGTGCCAGTAGTATAGATTATGGGACAGGAGAAAATTCACCCCTCCACTTT. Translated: CASSIDYGTGENSPLHF.

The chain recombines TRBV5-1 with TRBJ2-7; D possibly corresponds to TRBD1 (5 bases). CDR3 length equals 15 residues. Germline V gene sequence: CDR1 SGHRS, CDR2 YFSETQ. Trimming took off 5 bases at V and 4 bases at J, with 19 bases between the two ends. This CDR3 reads CASRTLGGPGYEQYF. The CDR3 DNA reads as TGCGCCAGCAGAACCCTAGGCGGTCCAGGGTACGAGCAGTACTTC. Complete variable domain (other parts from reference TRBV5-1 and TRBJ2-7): KAGVTQTPRYLIKTRGQQVTLSCSPISGHRSVSWYQQTPGQGLQFLFEYFSETQRNKGNFPGRFSGRQFSNSRSEMNVSTLELGDSALYLCASRTLGGPGYEQYFGPGTRLTVT.

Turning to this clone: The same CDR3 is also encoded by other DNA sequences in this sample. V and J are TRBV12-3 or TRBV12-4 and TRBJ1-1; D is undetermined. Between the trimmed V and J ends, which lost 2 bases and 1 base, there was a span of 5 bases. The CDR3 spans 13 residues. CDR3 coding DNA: TGTGCCAGCAGTTTAACAGAGAACACTGAAGCTTTCTTT. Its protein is CASSLTENTEAFF.

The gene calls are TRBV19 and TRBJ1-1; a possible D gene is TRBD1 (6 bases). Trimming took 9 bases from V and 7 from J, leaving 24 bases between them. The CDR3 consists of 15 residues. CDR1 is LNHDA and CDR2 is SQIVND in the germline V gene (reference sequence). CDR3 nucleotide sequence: TGTGCCAGCAATAGGCGGGGGGCGGCAACCGATGAAGCTTTCTTT. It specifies CASNRRGAATDEAFF.

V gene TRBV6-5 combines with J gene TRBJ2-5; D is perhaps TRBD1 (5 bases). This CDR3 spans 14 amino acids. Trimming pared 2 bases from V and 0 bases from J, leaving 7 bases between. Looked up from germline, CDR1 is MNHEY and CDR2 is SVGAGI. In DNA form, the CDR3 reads TGTGCCAGCAGTTACCTGACAGACCAAGAGACCCAGTACTTC. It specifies CASSYLTDQETQYF.

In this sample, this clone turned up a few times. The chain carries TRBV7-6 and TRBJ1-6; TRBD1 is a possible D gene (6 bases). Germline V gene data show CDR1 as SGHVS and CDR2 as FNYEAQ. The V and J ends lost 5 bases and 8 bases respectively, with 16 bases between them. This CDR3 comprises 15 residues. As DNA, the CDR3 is TGTGCCAGCAGCAAAATCAGGGGCCCGGATTCACCCCTCCACTTT. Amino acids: CASSKIRGPDSPLHF.

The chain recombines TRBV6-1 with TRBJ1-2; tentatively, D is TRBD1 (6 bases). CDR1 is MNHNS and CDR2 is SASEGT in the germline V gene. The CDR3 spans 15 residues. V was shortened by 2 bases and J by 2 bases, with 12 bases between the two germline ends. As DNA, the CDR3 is TGTGCCAGCAGTGAATTTCAGGGGCGAAACTATGGCTACACCTTC. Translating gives CASSEFQGRNYGYTF.

The CDR3: CATSRGRQVNTEAFF. DNA of the CDR3: TGTGCCACCAGCAGAGGTAGGCAGGTGAACACTGAAGCTTTCTTT. The rearrangement joins TRBV15 to TRBJ1-1; D unclear. The CDR3 covers 15 residues. Germline assignment: CDR1 LNHNV and CDR2 YYDKDF (reference sequence). The V gene lost 1 base and the J gene lost 0 bases, with 9 bases spanning the gap.

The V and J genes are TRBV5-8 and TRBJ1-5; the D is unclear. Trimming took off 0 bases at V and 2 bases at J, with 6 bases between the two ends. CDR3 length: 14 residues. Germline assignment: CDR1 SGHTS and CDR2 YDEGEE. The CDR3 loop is CASSLDQGNQPQHF. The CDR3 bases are TGTGCCAGCAGCTTGGACCAGGGCAATCAGCCCCAGCATTTT.

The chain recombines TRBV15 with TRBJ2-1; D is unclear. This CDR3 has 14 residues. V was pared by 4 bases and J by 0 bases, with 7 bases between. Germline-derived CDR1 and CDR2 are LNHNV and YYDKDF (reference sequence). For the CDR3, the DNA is TGTGCCACCAGCAAACGGACCTCCTACAATGAGCAGTTCTTC. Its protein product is CATSKRTSYNEQFF.

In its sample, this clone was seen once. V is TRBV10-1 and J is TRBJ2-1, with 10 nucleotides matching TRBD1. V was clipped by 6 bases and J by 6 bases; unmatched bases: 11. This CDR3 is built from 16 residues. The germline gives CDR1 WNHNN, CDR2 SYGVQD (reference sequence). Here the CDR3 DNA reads TGCGCCAGCAGAGTGACCGGGACAGGGGAAGTCAATGAGCAGTTCTTC. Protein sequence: CASRVTGTGEVNEQFF.

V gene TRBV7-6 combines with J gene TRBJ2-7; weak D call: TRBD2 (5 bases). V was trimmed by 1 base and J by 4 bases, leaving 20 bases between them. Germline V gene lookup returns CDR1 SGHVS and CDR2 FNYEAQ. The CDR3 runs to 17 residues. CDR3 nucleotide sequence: TGTGCCAGCAGCTTAGGAGGGCCTTCGGCCCCCTTATACGAGCAGTACTTC. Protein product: CASSLGGPSAPLYEQYF.

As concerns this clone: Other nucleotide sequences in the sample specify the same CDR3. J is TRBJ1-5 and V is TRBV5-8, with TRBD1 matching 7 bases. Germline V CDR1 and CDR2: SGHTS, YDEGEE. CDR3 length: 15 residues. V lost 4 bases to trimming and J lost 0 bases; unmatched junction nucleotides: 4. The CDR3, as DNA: TGTGCCAGCAGCCTAGGGACAGCTAGCAATCAGCCCCAGCATTTT. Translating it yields CASSLGTASNQPQHF.

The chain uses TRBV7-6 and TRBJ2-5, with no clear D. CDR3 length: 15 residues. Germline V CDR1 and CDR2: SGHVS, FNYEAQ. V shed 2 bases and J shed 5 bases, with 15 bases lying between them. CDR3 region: CASSLRRGIGETQYF. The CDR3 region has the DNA TGTGCCAGCAGCTTAAGACGAGGAATCGGGGAGACCCAGTACTTC. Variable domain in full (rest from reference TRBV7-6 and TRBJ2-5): GAGVSQSPRYKVTKRGQDVALRCDPISGHVSLYWYRQALGQGPEFLTYFNYEAQQDKSGLPNDRFSAERPEGSISTLTIQRTEQRDSAMYRCASSLRRGIGETQYFGPGTRLLVL.

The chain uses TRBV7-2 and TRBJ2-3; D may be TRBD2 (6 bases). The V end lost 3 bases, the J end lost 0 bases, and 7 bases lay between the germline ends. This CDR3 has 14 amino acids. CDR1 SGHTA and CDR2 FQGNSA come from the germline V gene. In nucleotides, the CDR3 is TGTGCCAGCAGCTTTAGCGGTAGCACAGATACGCAGTATTTT. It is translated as CASSFSGSTDTQYF.